Included here is one T cell receptor (beta chain) sequence, with context. The data were obtained in a study of blood T cell repertoires in COVID-19. In the study overall: Researchers got acute and convalescent COVID-19 samples from the United States, Italy and Spain. Sample material is recorded as cDNA or gDNA derived from T cells, B-cell-depleted T cells, or PBMCs.

Original processing notes: Reference gene primer amplification yielded estimated nucleated cell counts. The repertoire was sequenced with immunoSEQ multiplex PCR; TCRdb's copy has only in-frame clones and lacks some. The V and J calls and clone size were taken over from that table, and D and trimming were inferred from the DNA. The sample shows around 100,000 clones, around 87% of them seen only once. There are 16 residues in the CDR3. This clonotype was sampled from a woman aged 25-40 years with acute or convalescent COVID-19. Sequenced input: peripheral blood. The chain combines TRBV21-1 with TRBJ2-7; the table's TRBD2 call for D was not verified on the DNA. TRBV21-1 is an annotated pseudogene. The CDR3 bases are TGTGCCAGCATCTCTCCAGAGCGGGCCTTGCCCTACGAGCAGTACTTC. Residues: CASISPERALPYEQYF.